This T cell receptor beta chain stems from a study of the immune and genomic landscape of osteosarcoma (dated by TCRdb to between 2020 and 2021). Looking at the study overall: The overall cohort was composed of 48 pediatric and adult patients with high-grade osteosarcoma, and a median age at diagnosis of about 25 years (range roughly 5-90) was recorded. Poor-risk disease was overrepresented in the cohort, as 73% of patients had an unfavorable pathologic response to standard therapy and more than 55% had died. Patients in the overall cohort were roughly 60% male, and roughly 80% presented with localized disease at diagnosis. The study profiled osteosarcoma specimens with whole genome, RNA and T-cell receptor sequencing plus immunohistochemistry and reverse phase protein arrays to define immunogenic potential. TCR sequencing results were integrated with transcriptome, protein array and immunostaining data to characterize the osteosarcoma immunogenomic landscape. The goal of the study was to explain why immune checkpoint inhibitors have shown limited clinical activity in osteosarcoma. Each of a few patients provided a couple of samples from the same tumor site.

Study-wide conclusions, independent of this receptor: Rather than matched normal tissue, external data from normal skin and healthy peripheral blood provided the clonality benchmarks. Overall, productive TCR clonality was low, with an average of 0.09 and a maximum of 0.3, which suggests limited T-cell clonal expansion. In five cases a single hyperexpanded clone dominated the repertoire, and each of those five cases had fewer than 100 T-cell clonotypes. Sample size was not determined by any statistical method, because osteosarcoma is rare and every possible sample was collected. Matched blood was collected from only a couple of patients, alongside the frozen tumor specimens. TCR productive clonality was higher in the immune-hot C3 cluster than the cold C1 cluster but still low overall.

The ImmunoSEQ Assay (Adaptive Biotechnologies) was used to immunosequence the CDR3 regions of the TCR beta chain. The authors' pipeline ran thus. TCRB rearrangements, read counts, read proportions and gene usage were exported through the ImmunoSEQ Analyzer platform. T-cell clonality was calculated on productive rearrangements as 1 minus Pielou's evenness. In the clonal space homeostasis analysis, clonotypes were grouped as rare, small, medium, large or hyperexpanded (0.01 to 1 of the repertoire). TCR productive clonality was compared across immune clusters C1, C2 and C3 using the Wilcoxon rank sum test. The source is immuneACCESS, and TCRdb retained only in-frame sequences with V and J called. Part of the clones is not carried over; for the studies checked, unresolved V genes explain less than half of this, and the remainder is unexplained. The V and J calls and clone size are taken from that table; D and trimming were inferred from the DNA. For this sample the table gives approximately 9,400 clones, of which around two thirds were detected only once. The top ten constitute 18% of the sample.

The CDR3 numbers 15 residues from cysteine through phenylalanine. Only the CDR3 part of the read is kept: 45 bases, read in frame from the first base. Details on this clone: Its antigen remains unidentified. Base qualities are missing; no much larger clone stands one base away.

Post-treatment primary, local recurrence and metastasis tumors from poor-prognosis patients were used as specimens. Recombination connected TRBV7-5 to TRBJ2-7; TRBD2, as called in the table, went unchecked against the DNA. TRBV7-5 is a known pseudogene. Specimen: osteosarcoma tumor tissue from the lung. The receptor was isolated from a human donor with osteosarcoma. Read as DNA, the sequence is TGTGCCAGCAGCCCCCATTTTAGCCGCCACTACGAGCAGTACTTC. Its amino acids are CASSPHFSRHYEQYF.